This T cell receptor (beta chain) was documented in a study of blood T cell repertoires in COVID-19. J gave up 0 bases and V 4 bases, and 4 bases lay outside the gene matches. Per germline, CDR1 SGHDT and CDR2 YYEEEE. The CDR3 covers 15 residues. Measured with immunoSEQ multiplex PCR; TCRdb has only the in-frame clones, and not every one. Of 62,000 or so clones listed, 80% to 90% are singletons. Sequencing input: peripheral blood. This clonotype was obtained from a man in his forties or fifties with acute or convalescent COVID-19. The V gene is TRBV5-6, the J gene TRBJ2-1; 7 bases match TRBD2. Here the CDR3 DNA reads TGTGCCAGCAGCCGCGGCGGGAGCTCCTACAATGAGCAGTTCTTC. This gives the protein CASSRGGSSYNEQFF.